These 4 T cell receptor beta chains originate from one sample sequenced in a study of somatic mutations in cytotoxic T cells in rheumatoid arthritis (dated by TCRdb to the late 2010s). The library was made by the immunoSEQ multiplex PCR assay. TCRdb provides this immuneACCESS table in a form limited to in-frame rearrangements. Some clones are lacking; in checked studies, under half of them reflect an unresolved V gene, and why the rest are absent is not known. For this sample there are approximately 20,000 clones; around 83% appear just once. The ten largest make up 10% to 11% of the sample. The sample consisted of CD8+ T cells sorted from blood. These receptors all come from a man aged 18-30 years with rheumatoid arthritis.

The gene calls are TRBV4-1 and TRBJ1-5, with a weak D call TRBD1 (5 bases). V dropped 3 bases and J dropped 3 bases, with 12 bases sitting between them. The CDR3 has 15 residues. Germline V gene data show CDR1 as MGHRA and CDR2 as YSYEKL. The DNA for the CDR3 is TGCGCCAGCAGCCAGGATGGACAAATCAATCAGCCCCAGCATTTT. Encoded protein: CASSQDGQINQPQHF.

In its sample, this clone was seen once. The V gene is TRBV27, the J gene TRBJ1-6; no reliable D call. The germline V gene has CDR1 MNHEY and CDR2 SMNVEV (reference sequence). Trimming took 8 bases from V and 6 from J, leaving 8 bases between them. CDR3 length equals 12 residues. The CDR3 loop reads CASGPINSPLHF. The CDR3 nucleotides are TGTGCCAGCGGCCCAATTAATTCACCCCTCCACTTT.

The V call is TRBV7-2, the J call TRBJ2-2; no firm D call. Germline CDR1 and CDR2: SGHTA and FQGNSA. V dropped 6 bases and J dropped 2 bases, with 7 bases sitting between them. The CDR3 is 13 residues long. The CDR3 sequence: CASRTLNTGELFF. In nucleotides, the CDR3 is TGTGCCAGCAGGACACTAAACACCGGGGAGCTGTTTTTT. The full variable domain, in which reference TRBV7-2 and TRBJ2-2 provide the parts outside the CDR3, is GAGVSQSPSNKVTEKGKDVELRCDPISGHTALYWYRQSLGQGLEFLIYFQGNSAPDKSGLPSDRFSAERTGGSVSTLTIQRTQQEDSAVYLCASRTLNTGELFFGEGSRLTVL.

The chain recombines TRBV19 with TRBJ1-1; D perhaps matches TRBD1 (5 bases). Trimming removed 4 bases from V and 4 bases from J, with 13 bases in between. The length of the CDR3 is 14 residues. CDR1 LNHDA and CDR2 SQIVND come from the germline V gene (reference sequence). The CDR3 protein is CASSTYSGGTEAFF. The CDR3 DNA follows: TGTGCCAGTAGTACTTATAGCGGGGGCACTGAAGCTTTCTTT.